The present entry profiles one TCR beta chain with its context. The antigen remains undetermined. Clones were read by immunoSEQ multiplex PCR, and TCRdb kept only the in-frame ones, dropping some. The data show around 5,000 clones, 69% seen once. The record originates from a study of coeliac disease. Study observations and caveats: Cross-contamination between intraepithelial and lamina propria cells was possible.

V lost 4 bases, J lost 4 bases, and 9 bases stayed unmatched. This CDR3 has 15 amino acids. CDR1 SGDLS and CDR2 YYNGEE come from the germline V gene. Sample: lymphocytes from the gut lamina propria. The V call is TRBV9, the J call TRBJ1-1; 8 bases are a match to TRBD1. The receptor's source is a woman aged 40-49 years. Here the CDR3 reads CASSPDRAGGTEAFF. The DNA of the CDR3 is TGTGCCAGCAGCCCGGACAGGGCAGGGGGCACTGAAGCTTTCTTT. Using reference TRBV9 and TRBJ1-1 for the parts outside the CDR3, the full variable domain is DSGVTQTPKHLITATGQRVTLRCSPRSGDLSVYWYQQSLDQGLQFLIQYYNGEERAKGNILERFSAQQFPDLHSELNLSSLELGDSALYFCASSPDRAGGTEAFFGQGTRLTVV.